This TCR beta chain comes out of a study of Graves' ophthalmopathy and Graves' hyperthyroidism. TCR beta CDR3 amplification used RNA transcripts. HTBI primers served in a first-round RT-PCR, which a second-round multiplex PCR followed. MiXCR was run by TCRdb on the multiplex PCR reads, yielding one entry per CDR3 protein. Here the sample spans 1 million to 1.3 million distinct CDR3 sequences, roughly 35% being singletons. Ages of hyperthyroidism patients ran from 18 to 65, and their diagnoses were new, under 2 months' duration. Study-wide results and caveats: Ophthalmopathy progression was predicted with approximately 68% sensitivity and approximately 72% specificity.

This CDR3 is 15 amino acids long. The germline CDR1 and CDR2 sequences are LNHNV and YYDKDF (reference sequence). V was cut by 10 bases and J by 5 bases, with 23 bases left in between. As to this clonotype: Its antigen is still unknown.

The sequence was collected from an adult man with Graves' hyperthyroidism. Sequencing input: peripheral blood or thyroid tissue (not recorded which). The chain couples TRBV15 to TRBJ2-5, with TRBD1 as a possible D gene (5 bases). CDR3 sequence reads: CASSPPNLQGETQYF. DNA of the CDR3: TGTGCCAGCTCACCACCGAATTTGCAGGGCGAGACCCAGTACTTC.